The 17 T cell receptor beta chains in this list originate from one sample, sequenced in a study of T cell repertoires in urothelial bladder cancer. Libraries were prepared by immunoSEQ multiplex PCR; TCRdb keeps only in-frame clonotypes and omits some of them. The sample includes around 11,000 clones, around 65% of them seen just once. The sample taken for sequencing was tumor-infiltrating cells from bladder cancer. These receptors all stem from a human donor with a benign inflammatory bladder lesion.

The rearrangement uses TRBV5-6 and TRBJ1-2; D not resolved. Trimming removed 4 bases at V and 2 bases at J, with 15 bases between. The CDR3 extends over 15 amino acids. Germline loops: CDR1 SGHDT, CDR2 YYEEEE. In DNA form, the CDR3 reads TGTGCCAGCAGCCCAGAAAGTCGGGGAAACTATGGCTACACCTTC. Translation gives CASSPESRGNYGYTF.

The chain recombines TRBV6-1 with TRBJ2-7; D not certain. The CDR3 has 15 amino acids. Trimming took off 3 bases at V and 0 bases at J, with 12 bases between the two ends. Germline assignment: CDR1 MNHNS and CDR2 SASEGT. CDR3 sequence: CASSENAPGSYEQYF. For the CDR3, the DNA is TGTGCCAGCAGTGAGAATGCCCCTGGCTCCTACGAGCAGTACTTC.

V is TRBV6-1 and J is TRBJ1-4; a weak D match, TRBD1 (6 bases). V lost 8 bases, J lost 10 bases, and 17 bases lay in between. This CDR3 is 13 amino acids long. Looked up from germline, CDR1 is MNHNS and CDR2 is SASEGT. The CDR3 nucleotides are TGTGCCAGCGGTCGGGAGGGGGGCGGAAAACTGTTTTTT. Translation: CASGREGGGKLFF.

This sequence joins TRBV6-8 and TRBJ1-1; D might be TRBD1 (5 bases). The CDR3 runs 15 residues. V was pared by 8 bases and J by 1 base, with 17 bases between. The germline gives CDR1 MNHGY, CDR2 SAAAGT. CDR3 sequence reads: CASWVNMGGNTEAFF. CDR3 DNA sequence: TGTGCCAGCTGGGTCAATATGGGGGGGAACACTGAAGCTTTCTTT.

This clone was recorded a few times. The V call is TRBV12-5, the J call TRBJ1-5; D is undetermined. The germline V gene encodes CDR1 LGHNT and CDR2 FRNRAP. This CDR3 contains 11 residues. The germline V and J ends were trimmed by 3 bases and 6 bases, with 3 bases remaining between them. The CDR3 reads CASGFSQPQHF. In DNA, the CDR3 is TGTGCTAGTGGTTTTAGTCAGCCCCAGCATTTT.

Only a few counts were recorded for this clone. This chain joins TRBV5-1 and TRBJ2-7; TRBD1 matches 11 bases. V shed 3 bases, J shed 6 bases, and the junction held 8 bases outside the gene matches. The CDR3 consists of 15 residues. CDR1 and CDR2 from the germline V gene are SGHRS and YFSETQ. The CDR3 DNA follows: TGCGCCAGCAGCTGGACGTCCGGGACAGGGGGCGAGCAGTACTTC. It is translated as CASSWTSGTGGEQYF.

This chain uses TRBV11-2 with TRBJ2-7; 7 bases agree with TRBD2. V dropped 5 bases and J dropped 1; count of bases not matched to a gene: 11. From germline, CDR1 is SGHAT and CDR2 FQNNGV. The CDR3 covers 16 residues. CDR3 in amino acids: CASSPLGGSASYEQYF. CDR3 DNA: TGTGCCAGCAGCCCTTTGGGAGGGTCGGCATCCTACGAGCAGTACTTC.

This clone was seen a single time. The CDR3 sequence is CASSVSGLAGYEQYF. In DNA, the CDR3 is TGTGCCAGCAGCGTATCAGGACTAGCGGGATACGAGCAGTACTTC. V gene TRBV9 combines with J gene TRBJ2-7, with TRBD2 identical over 12 bases. The V and J ends lost 1 base and 4 bases, in that order; junction bases with no gene match: 3. The CDR3 has 15 amino acids. The germline V gene has CDR1 SGDLS and CDR2 YYNGEE.

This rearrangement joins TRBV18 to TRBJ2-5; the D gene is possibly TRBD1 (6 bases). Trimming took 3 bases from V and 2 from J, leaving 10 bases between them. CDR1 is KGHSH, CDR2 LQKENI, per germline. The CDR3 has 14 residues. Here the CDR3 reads CASSPGAAQETQYF. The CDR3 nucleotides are TGTGCCAGCTCACCGGGGGCCGCACAAGAGACCCAGTACTTC.

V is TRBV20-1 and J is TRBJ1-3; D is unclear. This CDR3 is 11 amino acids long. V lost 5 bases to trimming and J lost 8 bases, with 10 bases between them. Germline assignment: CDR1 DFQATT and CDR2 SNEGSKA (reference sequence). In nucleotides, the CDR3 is TGCAGTGCTCCTTCGGGATACACCATATATTTT. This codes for CSAPSGYTIYF.

CDR3 loop: CASSLGGLQGGWSDTQYF. CDR3 DNA: TGTGCCAGCAGCTTAGGTGGGCTCCAAGGGGGCTGGTCAGATACGCAGTATTTT. J is TRBJ2-3 and V is TRBV7-2, with 7 bases that match TRBD1. The CDR3 length is 18 residues. Germline lookup yields CDR1 SGHTA and CDR2 FQGNSA. Trimming cost V 1 base and J 4 bases; bases outside gene matches: 14.

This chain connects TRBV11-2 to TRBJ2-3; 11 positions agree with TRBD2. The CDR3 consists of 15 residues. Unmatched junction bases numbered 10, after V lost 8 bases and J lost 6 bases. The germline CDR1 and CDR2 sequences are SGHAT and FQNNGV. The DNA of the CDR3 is TGTGCCAGCGAGGGCATAGCGGGGGGGAAGGATACGCAGTATTTT. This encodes CASEGIAGGKDTQYF.

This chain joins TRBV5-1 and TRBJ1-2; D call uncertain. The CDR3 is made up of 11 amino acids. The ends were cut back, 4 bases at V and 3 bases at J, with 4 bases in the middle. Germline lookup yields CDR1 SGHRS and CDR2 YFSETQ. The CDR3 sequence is CASSADYGYTF. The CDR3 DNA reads TGCGCCAGCAGCGCGGACTATGGCTACACCTTC.

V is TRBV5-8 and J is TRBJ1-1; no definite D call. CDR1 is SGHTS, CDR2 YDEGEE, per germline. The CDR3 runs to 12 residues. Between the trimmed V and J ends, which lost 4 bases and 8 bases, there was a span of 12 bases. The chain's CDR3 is CASSPPGREAFF. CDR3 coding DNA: TGTGCCAGCAGCCCTCCCGGGCGAGAAGCTTTCTTT.

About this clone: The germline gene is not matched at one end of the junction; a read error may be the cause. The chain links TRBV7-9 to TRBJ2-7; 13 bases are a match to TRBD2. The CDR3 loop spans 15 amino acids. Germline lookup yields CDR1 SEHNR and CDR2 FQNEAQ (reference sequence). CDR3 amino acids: CASSLATTSGGLQHF. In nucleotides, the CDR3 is TGTGCCAGCAGCTTAGCGACGACTAGCGGGGGGCTCCAGCACTTC.

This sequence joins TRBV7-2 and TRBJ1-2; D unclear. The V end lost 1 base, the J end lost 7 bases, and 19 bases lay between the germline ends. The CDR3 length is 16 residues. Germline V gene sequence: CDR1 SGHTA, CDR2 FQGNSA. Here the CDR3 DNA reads TGTGCCAGCAGCTTAGGTTGGCAGCCCGCCCTATCTGGCTACACCTTC. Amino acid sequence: CASSLGWQPALSGYTF.

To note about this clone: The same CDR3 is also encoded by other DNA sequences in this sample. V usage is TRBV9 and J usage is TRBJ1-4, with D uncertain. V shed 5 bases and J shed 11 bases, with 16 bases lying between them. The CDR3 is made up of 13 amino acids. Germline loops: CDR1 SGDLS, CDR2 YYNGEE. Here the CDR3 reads CASSPGREGKLFF. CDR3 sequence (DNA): TGTGCCAGCAGTCCTGGCCGGGAAGGGAAACTGTTTTTT.